This TCR beta chain emerged from a study of OX40 agonist ivuxolimab in advanced cancers. Study as a whole: At 82.7% male, the cohort had a mean age of approximately 60 years, ranging from roughly 20 to 85. Partial responses were achieved by three patients, of whom one had hepatocellular carcinoma and two had cutaneous melanoma. The study, taken as a whole, reports: Near-lowest levels of clonal expansion characterized partial responders at 0.1-3.0 mg/kg. It was not determined which antigens were specifically recognized by the peripheral T cells that had undergone clonal expansion.

Remarks on this clone: The antigen remains undetermined.

Produced via immunoSEQ multiplex PCR; TCRdb's table is partial and in-frame only. The data contain around 64,000 clones, around nine tenths of them singletons. Germline V gene data show CDR1 as SGHRS and CDR2 as YFSETQ. With 1 base removed from V and 1 base from J, the gap between germline ends came to 11 bases. The CDR3 loop spans 15 amino acids. The TCR originated in an adult with an advanced solid tumor such as melanoma, head and neck, liver or kidney cancer. Sequenced here: CD4+ or CD8+ T cells sorted from blood, sampled in a trial of the OX40 agonist ivuxolimab. This chain links TRBV5-1 with TRBJ1-1; unclear D gene. CDR3: CASSLRGSRNTEAFF. The CDR3 DNA is TGCGCCAGCAGCTTGCGGGGATCCCGGAACACTGAAGCTTTCTTT. The whole variable domain, remainder taken from reference TRBV5-1 and TRBJ1-1, is KAGVTQTPRYLIKTRGQQVTLSCSPISGHRSVSWYQQTPGQGLQFLFEYFSETQRNKGNFPGRFSGRQFSNSRSEMNVSTLELGDSALYLCASSLRGSRNTEAFFGQGTRLTVV.